The clone carrying this T cell receptor (beta chain) appeared a single time. This entry belongs to a study of T cell responses to AZD1222 COVID-19 vaccine. The assay was immunoSEQ multiplex PCR, and TCRdb's table has in-frame clones only and misses some. The data contain roughly 120,000 clones, 88% of them singletons. CDR1 and CDR2 (germline): SGHKS, YYEKEE (reference sequence). The CDR3 is 15 residues long. J lost 8 bases, V lost 3 bases, and 8 bases had no gene match. The sequence was collected from an adult in good health. This specimen was peripheral blood, taken on day 0 of AZD1222 vaccination. The chain recombines TRBV5-5 with TRBJ1-6; 7 bases agree with TRBD1. DNA for the CDR3: TGTGCCAGCAGCTGGTACGACAGGGAGGATTCACCCCTCCACTTT. This gives the protein CASSWYDREDSPLHF. Filled out from reference TRBV5-5 and TRBJ1-6, the complete variable domain reads DAGVTQSPTHLIKTRGQQVTLRCSPISGHKSVSWYQQVLGQGPQFIFQYYEKEERGRGNFPDRFSARQFPNYSSELNVNALLLGDSALYLCASSWYDREDSPLHFGNGTRLTVT.